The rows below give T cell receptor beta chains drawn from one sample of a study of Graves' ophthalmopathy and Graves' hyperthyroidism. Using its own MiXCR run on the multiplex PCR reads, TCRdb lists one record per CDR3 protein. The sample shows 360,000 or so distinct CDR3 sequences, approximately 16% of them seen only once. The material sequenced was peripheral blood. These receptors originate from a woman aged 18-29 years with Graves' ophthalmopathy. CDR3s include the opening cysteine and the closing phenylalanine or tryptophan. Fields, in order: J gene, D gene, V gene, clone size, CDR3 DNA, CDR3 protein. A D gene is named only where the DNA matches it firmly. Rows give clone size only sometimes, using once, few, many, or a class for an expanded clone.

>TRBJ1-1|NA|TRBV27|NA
NA
CASSSSTGGYTEAFF
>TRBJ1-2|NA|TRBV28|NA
TGTGCCAGCAGTCCGACACCAAACTATGGCTACACCTTC
CASSPTPNYGYTF
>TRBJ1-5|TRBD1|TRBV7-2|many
TGTGCCAGCAGCCGGACAGGGGGATATAATCAGCCCCAGCATTTT
CASSRTGGYNQPQHF
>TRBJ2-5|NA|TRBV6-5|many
TGTGCCAGCAGTTACTCGGTCGCGCGCGGGGCCTCGGAGACCCAGTACTTC
CASSYSVARGASETQYF
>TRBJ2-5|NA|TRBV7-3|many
TGTGCCAGCAGCGGTCAGGGTTCGGAGACCCAGTACTTC
CASSGQGSETQYF
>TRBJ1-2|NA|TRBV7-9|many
TGTGCCAGCAGCTCCCGCGGCGGGGCTCATGGCTACACCTTC
CASSSRGGAHGYTF
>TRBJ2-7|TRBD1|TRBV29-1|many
TGCAGCGTGGGACAGGGGGCCCCTTACGAGCAGTACTTC
CSVGQGAPYEQYF
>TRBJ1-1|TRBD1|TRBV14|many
TGTGCCAGCAGCCGACGGACAGGGGGCAGAACTGAAGCTTTCTTT
CASSRRTGGRTEAFF
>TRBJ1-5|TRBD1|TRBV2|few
TGTGCCAGCAGTGAATGGCTCGGACAGGTCAATCAGCCCCAGCATTTT
CASSEWLGQVNQPQHF
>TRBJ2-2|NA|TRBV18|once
TGTGTCAGCTCACCGATTTCGTTAGCCGGGGAGCTGTTTTTT
CVSSPISLAGELFF
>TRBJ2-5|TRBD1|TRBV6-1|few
TGTGCCAGCAGAAAACAGGGGGACTTTACCCAGTACTTC
CASRKQGDFTQYF
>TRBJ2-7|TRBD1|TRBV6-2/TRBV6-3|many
TGTGCCAGCAGCCGACAGGGGGCCGGCTACGAGCAGTACTTC
CASSRQGAGYEQYF
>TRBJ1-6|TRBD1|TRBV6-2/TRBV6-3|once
TGTGCCAGCAGAAAGACTGCCGGGACAGGGGGTAATTCACCCCTCCACTTT
CASRKTAGTGGNSPLHF
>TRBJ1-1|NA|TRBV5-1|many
TGCGCCAGCAGCTTGGTAGGGGGATGGGAGATGAACACTGAAGCTTTCTTT
CASSLVGGWEMNTEAFF
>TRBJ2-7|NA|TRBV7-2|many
TGTGCCAGCAGCCCCGGGAGAAGTACACGCTACGAGCAGTACTTC
CASSPGRSTRYEQYF
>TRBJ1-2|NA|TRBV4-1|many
TGCGCCAGCAGCGATAGCACCGGGGGGAATGGCTACACCTTC
CASSDSTGGNGYTF
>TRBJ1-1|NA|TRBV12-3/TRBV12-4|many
TGTGCCAGCAGTAGGGGACTGAGACGGAACACTGAAGCTTTCTTT
CASSRGLRRNTEAFF
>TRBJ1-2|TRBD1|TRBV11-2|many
TGTGCCAGCAGCCGAATGGGACAGTCTACTAACTATGGCTACACCTTC
CASSRMGQSTNYGYTF
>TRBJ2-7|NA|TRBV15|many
TGTGCCACCAGCACGGAGGGTCAGGGCGTCTCCTACGAGCAGTACTTC
CATSTEGQGVSYEQYF
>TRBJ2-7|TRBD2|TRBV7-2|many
TGTGCCAGCAGCTTCTCCGCTAGCGGGAGTGGTTACGAGCAGTACTTC
CASSFSASGSGYEQYF
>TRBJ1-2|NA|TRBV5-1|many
TGCGCCAGCAGCCCTGGTGGGCCCTATGGCTACGCCTTC
CASSPGGPYGYAF
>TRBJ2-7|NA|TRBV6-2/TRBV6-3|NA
TGTGCCAGCAGTCCATTGGGGACACGCTCCTACGAGCAGTACTTC
CASSPLGTRSYEQYF
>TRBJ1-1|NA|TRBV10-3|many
TGTGCCATGGGGCCTTCGTACACTGAAGCTTTCTTT
CAMGPSYTEAFF
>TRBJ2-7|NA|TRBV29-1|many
TGCAGCGTTGAAGCTGGGCCCTTCTACGAGCAGTACTTC
CSVEAGPFYEQYF
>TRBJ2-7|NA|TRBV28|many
TGTGCCAGCAGTCTACCAGGGGGGAGCTCCTACGAGCAGTACTTC
CASSLPGGSSYEQYF
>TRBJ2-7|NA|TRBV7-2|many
TGTGCCAGCAGCTTAGGGGGAGTAGCGAACTACGAGCAGTACTTC
CASSLGGVANYEQYF
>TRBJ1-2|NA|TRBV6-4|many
TGTGCCAGCAGTGAGTACGGAGGGGACGGCAGCTTGGTTGGCTACACCTTC
CASSEYGGDGSLVGYTF
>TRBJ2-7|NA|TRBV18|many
TGTGCCAGCTCACCACTAGCGGCAAACCCCTCCTACGAGCAGTACTTC
CASSPLAANPSYEQYF
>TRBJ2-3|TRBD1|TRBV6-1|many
TGTGCCAGCAGCCGGACAGGGGGAGATACAGATACGCAGTATTTT
CASSRTGGDTDTQYF
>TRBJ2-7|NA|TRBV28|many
TGTGCCAGCAGTTTGTTCGAACAGACCGGTCTCGAGCAGTACTTC
CASSLFEQTGLEQYF
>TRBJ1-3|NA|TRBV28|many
TGTGCCAGCTTTTCTCCGGCCGAGCCTCCTGGAAACACCATATATTTT
CASFSPAEPPGNTIYF
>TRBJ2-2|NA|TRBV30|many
TGTGCCTGGCTCCGGGTCTCAAACACCGGGGAGCTGTTTTTT
CAWLRVSNTGELFF
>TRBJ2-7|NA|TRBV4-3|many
TGCGCCAGCAGCCAACAGGCCGGGCAGGCCTACGAGCAGTACTTC
CASSQQAGQAYEQYF
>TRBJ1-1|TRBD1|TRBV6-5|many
TGTGCCAGCAGCCAGGGACAGAGCTATGAAGCTTTCTTT
CASSQGQSYEAFF
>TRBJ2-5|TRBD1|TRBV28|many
TGTGTGACAGGGGGAGTTGAGACCCAGTACTTC
CVTGGVETQYF
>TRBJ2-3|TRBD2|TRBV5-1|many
TGCGCCAGCAGCCAGGGACTAGCGGGGGGATTAGATACGCAGTATTTT
CASSQGLAGGLDTQYF
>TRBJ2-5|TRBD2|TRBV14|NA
TGTGCCAGCAGCTACATGGGGGGGTCCGCGACCCAGTACTTC
CASSYMGGSATQYF
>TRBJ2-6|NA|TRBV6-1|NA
TGTGCCAGCAGTGAAAGGCCAAACGTCCTGACTTTC
CASSERPNVLTF
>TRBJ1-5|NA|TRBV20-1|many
TGCAGTGTTCAGTTGGTAGGGGGTCAGGGAAGCAATCAGCCCCAGCATTTT
CSVQLVGGQGSNQPQHF
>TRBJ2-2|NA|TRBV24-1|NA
TGTGCCACCAGTGATTTGTGGCAGGGGAACACCGGGGAGCTGTTTTTT
CATSDLWQGNTGELFF
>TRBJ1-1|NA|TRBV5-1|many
TGCGCCAGCAGCTTTAACGTGAACACTGAAGCTTTCTTT
CASSFNVNTEAFF
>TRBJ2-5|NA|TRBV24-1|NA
TGTGCCACCAGTGGGAACAGCCAAGAGACCCAGTACTTC
CATSGNSQETQYF
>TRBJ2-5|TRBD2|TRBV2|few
TGTGCCAGCAAACGGGAGGGGCGAGAGACCCAGTACTTC
CASKREGRETQYF
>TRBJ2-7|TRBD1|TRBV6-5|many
TGTGCCAGCAGTTCCCACGGGACAGGGGGTCAAGAGCAGTACTTC
CASSSHGTGGQEQYF
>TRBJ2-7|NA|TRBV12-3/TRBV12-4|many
TGTGCCAGCAGTTTAGGGAGCTTACCCAACTACGAGCAGTACTTC
CASSLGSLPNYEQYF
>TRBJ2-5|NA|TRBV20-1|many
TGCAGTGCTAGATTAGTAAGGACGGACCCAACCCCTACTAGGGAGACCCAGTACTTC
CSARLVRTDPTPTRETQYF